A single sample is the source of the 27 T cell receptor beta chains below, sequenced in a study of human T cells and chemical hapten exposure. TCRdb recomputed calls from the RACE reads with MiXCR, one row per CDR3 protein. Here the sample spans tens of thousands of distinct CDR3 sequences, 11% being singletons. Time point: patch test 3, about 24 weeks after DPC sensitization. As to treatment: therapeutic diphenylcyclopropenone sensitization with weekly scalp DPC. The sequencing here drew on whole blood, taken in connection with sensitization to the hapten diphenylcyclopropenone (DPC). These receptors came from a woman between 45 and 65 years old with alopecia areata. Some clones in this sample may be carry-over from other donors' samples.

This clonotype was detected only a few times. The rearrangement joins TRBV10-3 to TRBJ1-2; D uncertain. Trimming cost V 4 bases and J 7 bases, with 7 bases left between them. Germline CDR1 ENHRY, CDR2 SYGVKD. The CDR3 is 11 residues long. The CDR3 loop reads CAISARVGYTF. The CDR3 DNA follows: TGTGCCATCAGTGCGCGGGTTGGCTACACCTTC.

The chain combines TRBV5-5 with TRBJ2-5; 7 bases align to TRBD2. Unmatched junction bases numbered 7, after V lost 6 bases and J lost 5 bases. This CDR3 contains 13 residues. Germline-derived CDR1 and CDR2 are SGHKS and YYEKEE (reference sequence). As DNA, the CDR3 is TGTGCCAGCACCGACGACGGGGGGGAGACCCAGTACTTC. It encodes CASTDDGGETQYF.

This clonotype occurred many times. J is TRBJ1-1 and V is TRBV11-2; D call uncertain. The CDR3 extends over 12 amino acids. V lost 5 bases to trimming and J lost 3 bases, with 7 bases between them. Germline V gene sequence: CDR1 SGHAT, CDR2 FQNNGV. The CDR3 reads CASSLIHTEAFF. The CDR3 nucleotides are TGTGCCAGCAGCCTAATTCACACTGAAGCTTTCTTT.

The chain is built from TRBV6-5 and TRBJ1-1; the D gene is possibly TRBD1 (6 bases). CDR3 length: 15 amino acids. CDR1 and CDR2 from the germline V gene are MNHEY and SVGAGI. Trimming took off 5 bases at V and 4 bases at J, with 17 bases between the two ends. The CDR3 sequence: CASSQGGGRSTEAFF. CDR3 coding DNA: TGTGCCAGCAGTCAAGGAGGGGGGAGGAGCACTGAAGCTTTCTTT.

This clonotype was seen a few times. For the CDR3, the DNA is TGTGCCAGCAGTTACTTGCGTCAGCCCCAGCATTTT. It yields the protein CASSYLRQPQHF. The rearrangement links TRBV6-7 to TRBJ1-5; D is uncertain. TRBV6-7 is annotated as an ORF whose role is uncertain. The ends were cut back, 1 base at V and 6 bases at J, with 4 bases in the middle. The CDR3 has 12 residues.

In its sample, this clonotype was seen many times. This chain uses TRBV7-6 with TRBJ2-2, with D possibly TRBD1 on 6 matching bases. V lost 5 bases and J 9 bases, leaving 13 bases between the germline ends. The CDR3 loop spans 13 amino acids. CDR1 and CDR2 (germline): SGHVS, FNYEAQ. CDR3 in amino acids: CASSQGPVRELFF. The CDR3 DNA is TGTGCCAGCAGCCAGGGGCCGGTTCGGGAGCTGTTTTTT.

This clonotype was counted a few times. V gene TRBV7-7 combines with J gene TRBJ2-5; 7 positions agree with TRBD2. Per germline, CDR1 SSHAT and CDR2 FNYEAQ (reference sequence). The CDR3 runs 13 residues. The CDR3 region is CASGRTLQETQYF. CDR3 bases: TGTGCTAGCGGGCGGACTTTACAAGAGACCCAGTACTTC. Combining the CDR3 with reference TRBV7-7 and TRBJ2-5 gives the whole variable domain GAGVSQSPRYKVTKRGQDVTLRCDPISSHATLYWYQQALGQGPEFLTYFNYEAQPDKSGLPSDRFSAERPEGSISTLTIQRTEQRDSAMYRCASGRTLQETQYFGPGTRLLVL.

The rearrangement links TRBV3-1 to TRBJ1-2, with 7 positions matching TRBD1. V was clipped by 2 bases and J by 10 bases; unmatched bases: 7. This CDR3 has 13 residues. CDR1 and CDR2 (germline): LGHDT, YNNKEL (reference sequence). The CDR3 DNA reads TGTGCCAGCAGCCAACCCGGGACAGCATCCTACACCTTC. Translating gives CASSQPGTASYTF.

This chain uses TRBV6-1 with TRBJ2-1, with TRBD2 identical over 10 bases. Trimming at V came to 5 bases and at J to 0 bases, leaving 4 bases not matched to a gene. This CDR3 has 16 amino acids. CDR1 is MNHNS and CDR2 is SASEGT in the germline V gene. The CDR3 sequence: CASSRLAGASYNEQFF. The CDR3, as DNA: TGTGCCAGCAGTAGGCTAGCGGGGGCCTCCTACAATGAGCAGTTCTTC.

V gene TRBV6-5 combines with J gene TRBJ2-2, with TRBD2 matching over 10 bases. Trimming took 4 bases from V and 1 from J; bases not matched to a gene: 0. Germline values: CDR1 MNHEY, CDR2 SVGAGI. The CDR3 runs to 15 residues. The CDR3 protein is CASSWTSGNTGELFF. The CDR3 bases are TGTGCCAGCAGTTGGACTAGCGGGAACACCGGGGAGCTGTTTTTT.

This clonotype was counted a few times. The CDR3 nucleotides are TGCAGCGTTGAGACTTACCCCTACAATGAGCAGTTCTTC. Protein sequence: CSVETYPYNEQFF. This chain connects TRBV29-1 to TRBJ2-1; no firm D call. The CDR3 sequence is 13 residues long. CDR1 is SQVTM and CDR2 is ANQGSEA in the germline V gene. Between the trimmed V and J ends, which lost 3 bases and 2 bases, there was a span of 8 bases.

The chain links TRBV29-1 to TRBJ1-1, with D perhaps TRBD1 (5 bases). The CDR3 length is 11 residues. The V gene lost 3 bases and the J gene lost 5 bases, with 7 bases spanning the gap. Germline CDR1 SQVTM, CDR2 ANQGSEA. CDR3 sequence: CSVDAGTEAFF. CDR3 nucleotide sequence: TGCAGCGTTGACGCAGGGACTGAAGCTTTCTTT. Variable domain in full (rest from reference TRBV29-1 and TRBJ1-1): SAVISQKPSRDICQRGTSLTIQCQVDSQVTMMFWYRQQPGQSLTLIATANQGSEATYESGFVIDKFPISRPNLTFSTLTVSNMSPEDSSIYLCSVDAGTEAFFGQGTRLTVV.

The chain employs TRBV29-1 and TRBJ2-7, with no clear D. The germline V gene encodes CDR1 SQVTM and CDR2 ANQGSEA. The CDR3 extends over 13 amino acids. V lost 5 bases, J lost 4 bases, and 15 bases lay in between. Here the CDR3 DNA reads TGCAGCGTTCCGGGCAGAACGGTTTACGAGCAGTACTTC. Protein sequence: CSVPGRTVYEQYF.

There are many counts of this clonotype. The chain employs TRBV6-1 and TRBJ2-7; no definite D call. The V end lost 7 bases, the J end lost 3 bases, and 16 bases lay between the germline ends. Germline lookup yields CDR1 MNHNS and CDR2 SASEGT. This CDR3 spans 14 amino acids. Written as DNA, the CDR3 is TGTGCCAGCAATCTGCCGAGCCCATACTACGAGCAGTACTTC. Its translation: CASNLPSPYYEQYF.

This clonotype appeared many times. The gene calls are TRBV7-9 and TRBJ1-4, with TRBD1 matching over 7 bases. V shed 7 bases and J 3 bases; nucleotides not matched to a gene: 5. Germline V lookup: CDR1 SEHNR, CDR2 FQNEAQ (reference sequence). The CDR3 length is 14 residues. This CDR3 is CASNTGASNEKLFF. CDR3 in DNA: TGTGCCAGCAACACAGGGGCCTCTAATGAAAAACTGTTTTTT. Variable domain in full (rest from reference TRBV7-9 and TRBJ1-4): DTGVSQNPRHKITKRGQNVTFRCDPISEHNRLYWYRQTLGQGPEFLTYFQNEAQLEKSRLLSDRFSAERPKGSFSTLEIQRTEQGDSAMYLCASNTGASNEKLFFGSGTQLSVL.

The chain couples TRBV7-9 to TRBJ2-7, with D possibly TRBD1 on 6 matching bases. The V gene's germline CDR1 is SEHNR and CDR2 FQNEAQ (reference sequence). This CDR3 is built from 14 residues. V shed 1 base and J shed 2 bases, with 9 bases lying between them. The CDR3 region is CASSLVWGPYEQYF. CDR3 DNA sequence: TGTGCCAGCAGCTTAGTATGGGGGCCCTACGAGCAGTACTTC.

The chain has TRBV6-1 and TRBJ2-5; no clear D gene. The V gene lost 1 base and the J gene lost 0 bases, with 12 bases spanning the gap. The CDR3 contains 16 residues. Germline CDR1 and CDR2: MNHNS and SASEGT. This CDR3 is CASSEVNKPYQETQYF. CDR3 bases: TGTGCCAGCAGTGAAGTTAACAAACCGTACCAAGAGACCCAGTACTTC.

This clonotype has just a few counts. CDR3 DNA: TGTGCCAGCTCCCAGGGGACAGGGGCGAATACGCAGTATTTT. Translated, it gives CASSQGTGANTQYF. J is TRBJ2-3 and V is TRBV18, with 10 bases lining up with TRBD1. CDR1 is KGHSH, CDR2 LQKENI, per germline. This CDR3 has 14 amino acids. The V gene end was trimmed by 6 bases and the J gene end by 7 bases; junction bases not matched to a gene: 7.

This chain connects TRBV5-1 to TRBJ2-1, with TRBD2 matching 9 bases. Germline V gene lookup returns CDR1 SGHRS and CDR2 YFSETQ. This CDR3 is 15 amino acids long. J was trimmed by 5 bases and V by 6 bases; bases with no gene match: 9. CDR3 in amino acids: CASIPLAGVDNEQFF. For the CDR3, the DNA is TGCGCCAGCATCCCCTTAGCGGGGGTAGACAATGAGCAGTTCTTC.

V usage is TRBV20-1 and J usage is TRBJ2-7; tentative D call: TRBD1 (6 bases). Germline assignment: CDR1 DFQATT and CDR2 SNEGSKA (reference sequence). This CDR3 is built from 13 residues. Trimming left V 6 bases short and J 0 bases short, with 12 bases between. In nucleotides, the CDR3 is TGCAGTGCGGACGGGACACCCTCCTACGAGCAGTACTTC. It codes for CSADGTPSYEQYF.

This clonotype came up once. A read error may produce the germline difference seen at one junction end. J is TRBJ1-1 and V is TRBV14, with TRBD1 matching over 8 bases. Germline V gene lookup returns CDR1 SGHDN and CDR2 FVKESK. This CDR3 spans 15 amino acids. The chain's CDR3 is CASNQAGTGASEAFF. CDR3 DNA sequence: TGTGCCAGCAACCAAGCCGGGACAGGCGCCTCTGAAGCTTTCTTT.

This clonotype has a count of ten or more. The chain joins TRBV4-1 to TRBJ1-1; 8 nucleotides match TRBD1. V shed 9 bases and J 6 bases; nucleotides not matched to a gene: 6. The germline V gene has CDR1 MGHRA and CDR2 YSYEKL. The CDR3 has 12 residues. The CDR3 sequence: CASTGQGPEAFF. CDR3 sequence (DNA): TGCGCCAGTACAGGACAGGGCCCTGAAGCTTTCTTT.

This clonotype was observed many times. The rearrangement joins TRBV6-6 to TRBJ1-2, with D possibly matching TRBD1 (5 bases). The V end lost 6 bases, the J end lost 7 bases, and 18 bases lay between the germline ends. CDR3 length: 14 amino acids. CDR1 MNHNY and CDR2 SVGAGI come from the germline V gene (reference sequence). CDR3 DNA sequence: TGTGCCAGCAGCATACGGGGCTCTTCCGGTGGCTACACCTTC. It yields the protein CASSIRGSSGGYTF.

This clonotype was picked up a small number of times. This sequence joins TRBV7-6 and TRBJ2-6; D is unresolved. The V end was cut by 5 bases, the J end by 0 bases, with 17 bases between. The length of the CDR3 is 18 residues. CDR1 and CDR2 from the germline V gene are SGHVS and FNYEAQ. The CDR3 loop is CASSPSSGTTSGANVLTF. DNA of the CDR3: TGTGCCAGCAGCCCCTCATCAGGTACCACCTCTGGGGCCAACGTCCTGACTTTC.

This clonotype has ten or more counts. The chain combines TRBV7-2 with TRBJ2-7, with D unclear. Germline V gene sequence: CDR1 SGHTA, CDR2 FQGNSA. There are 15 residues in the CDR3. V lost 2 bases to trimming and J lost 5 bases, with 16 bases between them. This CDR3 reads CASSLSGSPFHEQYF. The CDR3 DNA is TGTGCCAGCAGCTTATCTGGGTCCCCCTTCCACGAGCAGTACTTC.

This clonotype was detected once. V and J are TRBV11-1 and TRBJ2-7; 8 positions match TRBD2. Germline assignment: CDR1 SGHAT and CDR2 FQDESV (reference sequence). V trimming: 6 bases; J trimming: 4 bases; junction bases outside the gene matches: 11. The CDR3 loop spans 15 amino acids. CDR3 coding DNA: TGTGCCAGCAGTCACACTAGCGGCTACCCTTACGAGCAGTACTTC. This translates into CASSHTSGYPYEQYF.

This clonotype has a single count. A single base separates this from a much larger clone, so it may be a read error. The chain is built from TRBV12-3 or TRBV12-4 and TRBJ1-1, with D tentatively TRBD1 (5 bases). The CDR3 runs 14 residues. This chain's CDR3 is CASSLGGMKTEAFF. The CDR3 DNA sequence: TGTGCCAGCAGTCTCGGGGGGATGAAGACTGAAGCTTTCTTT.